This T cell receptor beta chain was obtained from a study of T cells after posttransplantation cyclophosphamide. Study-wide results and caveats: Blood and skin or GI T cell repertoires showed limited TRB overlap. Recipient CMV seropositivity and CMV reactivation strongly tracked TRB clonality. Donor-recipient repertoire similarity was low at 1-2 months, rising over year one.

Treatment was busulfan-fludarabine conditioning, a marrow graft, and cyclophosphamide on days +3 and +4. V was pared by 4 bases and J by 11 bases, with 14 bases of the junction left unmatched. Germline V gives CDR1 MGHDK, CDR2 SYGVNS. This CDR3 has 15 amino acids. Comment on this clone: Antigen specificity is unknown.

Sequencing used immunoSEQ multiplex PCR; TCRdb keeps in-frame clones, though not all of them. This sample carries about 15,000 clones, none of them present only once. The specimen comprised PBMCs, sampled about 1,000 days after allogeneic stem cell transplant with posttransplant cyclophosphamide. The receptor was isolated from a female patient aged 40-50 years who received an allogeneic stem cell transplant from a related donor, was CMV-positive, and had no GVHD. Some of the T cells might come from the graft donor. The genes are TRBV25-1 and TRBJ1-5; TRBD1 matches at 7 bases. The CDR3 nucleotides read TGTGCCAGCAGTGCAGGGACAGCCATAGTATCGGCCCAGCATTTT. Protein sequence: CASSAGTAIVSAQHF.